This T cell receptor beta chain was captured in a study of blood T cell repertoires in COVID-19. Whole-study context: COVID-19 samples collected from the United States, Italy and Spain covered acute and convalescent phases.

Authors' data handling: For nucleated cells, counts were estimated from reference gene primer amplification. Method: immunoSEQ multiplex PCR; TCRdb's copy keeps in-frame clones and lacks some. V and J calls and clone size are given by that table; D and trimming were obtained from the DNA. This table has some 26,000 clones, approximately 83% appearing once. This clone was seen only a few times. Germline V gene lookup returns CDR1 SGHVS and CDR2 FQNEAQ. The V gene lost 7 bases and the J gene lost 5 bases, with 20 bases spanning the gap. The CDR3 length is 15 residues. Sequenced: peripheral blood. The sequence was obtained from a man in his 70s with acute or convalescent COVID-19. The chain is built from TRBV7-8 and TRBJ2-5, with a possible D match to TRBD1 (6 bases). The CDR3 sequence: CASTHIGQGIETQYF. The CDR3 bases are TGTGCCAGCACCCACATAGGGCAGGGGATCGAGACCCAGTACTTC.